This T cell receptor (beta chain) was retrieved from a study of blood T cells in healthy people across ages. About the research overall: Template switching retrieved approximately one barcoded beta molecule for each two T cells.

The trim removed 6 bases at V and 11 bases at J, leaving 17 bases unmatched. Germline V gives CDR1 DFQATT, CDR2 SNEGSKA (reference sequence). The CDR3 consists of 14 residues. This clonotype was observed a handful of times. Its target is unknown. Notes on the study in general: The percentage of naive T cells correlated strongly with TCR beta diversity. Nothing was known about donor CMV status, and this possibly confounded expanded clonotype changes.

Alongside a J-beta primer mix, a sample-barcoded 5' primer served in a second PCR lasting roughly 7 to 11 cycles. A template-switch adaptor that had 12 random nucleotides put a tag on each cDNA molecule. A single record per CDR3 protein comes from TCRdb applying MiXCR to the 5' RACE reads. Among 550,000 to 650,000 distinct CDR3 sequences listed, around 31% were seen once. The gene calls are TRBV20-1 and TRBJ2-5; 8 bases are shared with TRBD2. The clonotype originates from a woman older than 75 in good health. The sequenced sample consisted of blood. The CDR3 DNA sequence: TGCAGTGCACCAGAGCGGCGGGGGGTCAATGAGCAGTACTTC. It codes for CSAPERRGVNEQYF.